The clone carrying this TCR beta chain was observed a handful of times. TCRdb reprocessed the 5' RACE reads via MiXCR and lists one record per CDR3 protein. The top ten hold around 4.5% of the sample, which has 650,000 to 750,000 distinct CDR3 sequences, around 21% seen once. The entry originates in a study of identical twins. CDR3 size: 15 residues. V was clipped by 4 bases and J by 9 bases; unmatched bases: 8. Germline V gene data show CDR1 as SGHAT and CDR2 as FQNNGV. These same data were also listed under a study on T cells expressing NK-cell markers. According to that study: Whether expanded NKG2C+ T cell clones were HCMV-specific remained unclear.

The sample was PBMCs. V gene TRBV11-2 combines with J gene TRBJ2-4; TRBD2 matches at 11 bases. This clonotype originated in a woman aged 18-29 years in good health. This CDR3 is CASSSVSGRAVIQYF. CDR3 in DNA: TGTGCCAGCAGCTCCGTTAGCGGGAGGGCCGTCATTCAGTACTTC.